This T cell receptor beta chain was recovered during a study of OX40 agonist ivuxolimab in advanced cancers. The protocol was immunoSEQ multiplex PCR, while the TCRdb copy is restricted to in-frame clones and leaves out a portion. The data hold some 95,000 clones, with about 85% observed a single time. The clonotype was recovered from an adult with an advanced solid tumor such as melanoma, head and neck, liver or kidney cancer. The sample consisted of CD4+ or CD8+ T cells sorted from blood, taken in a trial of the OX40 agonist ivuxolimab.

The CDR3 here is CASSLDSNYGYTF. In nucleotides, the CDR3 is TGTGCCAGCAGCTTGGACAGCAACTATGGCTACACCTTC. V and J are TRBV7-2 and TRBJ1-2; D possibly corresponds to TRBD1 (6 bases). The germline V and J ends were trimmed by 3 bases and 2 bases, with 7 bases remaining between them. The germline V gene has CDR1 SGHTA and CDR2 FQGNSA. The CDR3 loop spans 13 amino acids.